Included here is one T cell receptor beta chain sequence, with context. What this receptor recognizes is not known. Per-nucleotide qualities are absent, and no much larger clonotype sits a single base away. This entry is derived from a study of STAT5B mutations in CD4+ large granular lymphocyte leukemia (dated by TCRdb to between 2021 and 2023). Concerning the study at large: Among the healthy controls, the CDR3 'QG' motif was associated with a particular HLA allele. The study compared the TCRbeta repertoires of patients with CD4+ T-cell large granular lymphocyte leukemia against those of healthy blood donors. Flow cytometry performed on FACSCanto II or FACSVerse showed that the purified fractions had more than 95% purity among lymphocytes. Overall study outcomes, separate from this receptor: The main leukemic clonotypes were found to be private to each patient, although roughly a quarter of the main leukemic clonotypes were detected at low frequency in the non-leukemic repertoires of other patients. Compared with healthy CD4+ repertoires, CD4-sorted patient repertoires appeared more clonal, and this difference remained even after the putative leukemic clones were removed. The data were not HLA-matched, and the relatively small sample size could explain the higher clonality seen in CD4+ compared with CD8+ T-LGLL.

TCRbeta rearrangements were sequenced from genomic DNA using the immunoSEQ assay at survey resolution. On the authors' methods: In the TCR sequencing data, the lowest productive clonotype frequency that could be detected was 2.59 x 10-5. Only productive TCRbeta rearrangements, defined as complete and in-frame sequences, were included in the analyses. Sample clonality was computed as Simpson clonality in the immunoSEQ Analyzer version 3.0. Clones were categorized by frequency as very rare, small, medium, large (1-20%) or hyperexpanded (>20%). Generation probabilities were estimated with OLGA 1.2.3, V-gene circos plots were made with VDJtools, specificities were looked up in VDJdb, and CDR3 motifs were identified with GLIPH. Imported from immuneACCESS, the table was reduced by TCRdb to in-frame sequences with V and J called. These copies leave out some clones; in studies compared against another copy, an unresolved V gene accounts for under half, and the cause of the remainder is not known. Clone size and V and J calls were adopted from that table, with D and trimming inferred from the DNA. This sample is represented by 25,000 to 40,000 clones; around 70% of them were singletons. The ten largest account for approximately 0.3% of the sample.

Buffy coats from 35 to 45 blood donors, supplied by the Finnish Red Cross blood service, were used as healthy controls. All TCR-sequenced material derived from peripheral blood: patient blood samples and healthy donor buffy coats. Ficoll-Hypaque gradient centrifugation was used to isolate peripheral blood mononuclear cells. CD4+ cells were magnetically purified from the buffy coats of healthy controls. Genomic DNA was extracted with the Gentra Puregene Cell and Tissue kit and quantified on a Qubit 2.0 fluorometer. The sample was CD4+ T cells from blood buffy coats. The source of this sequence is a human donor in good health.

The nucleotide sequence reads as follows: TGTGCCAGCACAACTAGCGGGAGTTGGAATGAGCAGTTCTTC. Translation gives CASTTSGSWNEQFF. The chain employs TRBV6-1 and TRBJ2-1, with 11 middle bases fitting TRBD2. From V the trimming removes 7 bases and from J it removes 7 bases, while the gene matches leave 6 bases of the junction unaccounted for. CDR1 MNHNS and CDR2 SASEGT were looked up in the germline V gene. Including the terminal cysteine and phenylalanine, the CDR3 comprises 14 residues. CDR3 DNA is the only sequence kept; it has 42 bases, read in frame from the first base.